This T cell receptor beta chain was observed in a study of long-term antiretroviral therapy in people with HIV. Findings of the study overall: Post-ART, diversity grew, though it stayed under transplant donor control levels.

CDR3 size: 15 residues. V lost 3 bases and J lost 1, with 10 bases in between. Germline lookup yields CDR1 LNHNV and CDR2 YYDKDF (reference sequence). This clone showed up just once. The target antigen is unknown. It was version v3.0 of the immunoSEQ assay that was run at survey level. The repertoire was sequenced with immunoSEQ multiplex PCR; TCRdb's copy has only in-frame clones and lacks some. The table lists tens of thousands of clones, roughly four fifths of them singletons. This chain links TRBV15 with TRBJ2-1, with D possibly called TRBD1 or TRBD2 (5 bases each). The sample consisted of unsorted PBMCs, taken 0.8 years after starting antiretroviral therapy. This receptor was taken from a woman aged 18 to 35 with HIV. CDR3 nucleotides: TGTGCCACCAGCAGGGGGACCGCTTCCTACAATGAGCAGTTCTTC. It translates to CATSRGTASYNEQFF.